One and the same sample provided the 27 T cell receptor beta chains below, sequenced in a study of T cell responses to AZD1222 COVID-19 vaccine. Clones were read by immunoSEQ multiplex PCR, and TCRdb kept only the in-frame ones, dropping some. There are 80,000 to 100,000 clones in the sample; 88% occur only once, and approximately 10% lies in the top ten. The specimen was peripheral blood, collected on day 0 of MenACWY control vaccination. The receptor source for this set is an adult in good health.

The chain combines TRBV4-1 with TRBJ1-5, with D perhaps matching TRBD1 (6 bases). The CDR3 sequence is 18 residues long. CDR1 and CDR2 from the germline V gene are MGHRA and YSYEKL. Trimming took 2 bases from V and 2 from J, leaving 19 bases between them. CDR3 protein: CASSQTPWGGKGNQPQHF. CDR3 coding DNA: TGCGCCAGCAGCCAAACCCCGTGGGGGGGCAAAGGCAATCAGCCCCAGCATTTT.

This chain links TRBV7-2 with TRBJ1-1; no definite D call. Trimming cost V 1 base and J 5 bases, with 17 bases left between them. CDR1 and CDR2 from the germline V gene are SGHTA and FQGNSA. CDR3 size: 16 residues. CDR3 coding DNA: TGTGCCAGCAGCTTAGGTAGACGCACCATGGGGACTGAAGCTTTCTTT. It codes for CASSLGRRTMGTEAFF.

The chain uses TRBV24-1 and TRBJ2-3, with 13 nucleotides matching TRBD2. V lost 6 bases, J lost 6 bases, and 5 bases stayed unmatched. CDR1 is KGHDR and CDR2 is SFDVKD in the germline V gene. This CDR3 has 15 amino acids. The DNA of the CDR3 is TGTGCCACCAGTTCAACTAGCGGGGGGGCGGATACGCAGTATTTT. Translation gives CATSSTSGGADTQYF.

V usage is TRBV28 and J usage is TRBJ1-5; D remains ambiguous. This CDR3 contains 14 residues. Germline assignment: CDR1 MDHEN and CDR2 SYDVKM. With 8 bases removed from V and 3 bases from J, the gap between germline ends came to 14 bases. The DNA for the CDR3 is TGTGCCAGCCAACGGGCAGGCGACAATCAGCCCCAGCATTTT. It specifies CASQRAGDNQPQHF.

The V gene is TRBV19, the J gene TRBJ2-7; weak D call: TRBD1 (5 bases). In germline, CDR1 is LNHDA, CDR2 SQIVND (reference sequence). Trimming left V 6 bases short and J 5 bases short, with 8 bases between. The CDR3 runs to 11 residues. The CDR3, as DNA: TGTGCCAGTAGAGGGGCCCACGAGCAGTACTTC. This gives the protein CASRGAHEQYF.

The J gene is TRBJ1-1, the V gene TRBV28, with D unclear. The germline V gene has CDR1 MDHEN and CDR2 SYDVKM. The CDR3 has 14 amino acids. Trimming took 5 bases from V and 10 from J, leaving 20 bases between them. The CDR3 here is CASSAPQPNSPAFF. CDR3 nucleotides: TGTGCCAGCAGTGCCCCCCAACCCAATTCGCCAGCTTTCTTT.

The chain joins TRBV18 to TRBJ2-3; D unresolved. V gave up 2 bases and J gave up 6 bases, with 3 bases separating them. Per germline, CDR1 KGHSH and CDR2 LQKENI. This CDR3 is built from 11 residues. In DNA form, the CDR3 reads TGTGCCAGCTCACCATCCGATACGCAGTATTTT. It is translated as CASSPSDTQYF. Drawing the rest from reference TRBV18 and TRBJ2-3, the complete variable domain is NAGVMQNPRHLVRRRGQEARLRCSPMKGHSHVYWYRQLPEEGLKFMVYLQKENIIDESGMPKERFSAEFPKEGPSILRIQQVVRGDSAAYFCASSPSDTQYFGPGTRLTVL.

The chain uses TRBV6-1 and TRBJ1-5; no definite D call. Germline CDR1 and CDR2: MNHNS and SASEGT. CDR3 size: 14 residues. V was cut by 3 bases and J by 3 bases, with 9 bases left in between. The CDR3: CASSEAGNNQPQHF. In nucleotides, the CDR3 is TGTGCCAGCAGTGAGGCGGGTAACAATCAGCCCCAGCATTTT.

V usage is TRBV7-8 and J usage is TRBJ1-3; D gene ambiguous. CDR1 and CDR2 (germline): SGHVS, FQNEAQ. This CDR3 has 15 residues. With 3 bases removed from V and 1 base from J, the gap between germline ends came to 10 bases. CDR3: CASSLGLGSGNTIYF. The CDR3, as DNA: TGTGCCAGCAGCTTGGGCCTGGGTTCTGGAAACACCATATATTTT.

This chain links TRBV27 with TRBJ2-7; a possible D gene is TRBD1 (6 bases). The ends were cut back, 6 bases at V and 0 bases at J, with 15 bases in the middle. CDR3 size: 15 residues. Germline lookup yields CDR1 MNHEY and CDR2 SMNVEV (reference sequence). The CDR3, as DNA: TGTGCCAGCAGGCCGTGGGACAAGAGCTCCTACGAGCAGTACTTC. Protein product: CASRPWDKSSYEQYF.

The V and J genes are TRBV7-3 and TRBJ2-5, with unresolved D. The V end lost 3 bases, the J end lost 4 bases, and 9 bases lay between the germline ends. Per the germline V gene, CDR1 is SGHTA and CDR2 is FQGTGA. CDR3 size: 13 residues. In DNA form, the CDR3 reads TGTGCCAGCAGCTTTGGGTTTGGAGAGACCCAGTACTTC. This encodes CASSFGFGETQYF.

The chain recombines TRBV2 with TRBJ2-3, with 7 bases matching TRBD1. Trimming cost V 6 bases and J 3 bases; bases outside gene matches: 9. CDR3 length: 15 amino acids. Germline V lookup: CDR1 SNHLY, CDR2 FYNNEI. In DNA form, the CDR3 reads TGTGCCAGCAGCGTACAGGGGAAGGGTACAGATACGCAGTATTTT. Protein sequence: CASSVQGKGTDTQYF.

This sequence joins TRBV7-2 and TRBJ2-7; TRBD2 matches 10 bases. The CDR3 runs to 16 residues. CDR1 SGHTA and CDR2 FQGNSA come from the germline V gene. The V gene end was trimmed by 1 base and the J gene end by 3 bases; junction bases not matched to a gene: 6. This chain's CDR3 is CASSLVALAGVYEQYF. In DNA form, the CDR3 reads TGTGCCAGCAGCTTAGTCGCGCTAGCGGGGGTCTACGAGCAGTACTTC.

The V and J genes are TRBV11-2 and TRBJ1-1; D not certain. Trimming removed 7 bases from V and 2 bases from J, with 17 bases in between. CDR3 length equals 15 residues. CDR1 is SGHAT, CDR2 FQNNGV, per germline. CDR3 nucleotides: TGTGCCAGCACCCTTAGGTCGAGGGATAACACTGAAGCTTTCTTT. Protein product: CASTLRSRDNTEAFF.

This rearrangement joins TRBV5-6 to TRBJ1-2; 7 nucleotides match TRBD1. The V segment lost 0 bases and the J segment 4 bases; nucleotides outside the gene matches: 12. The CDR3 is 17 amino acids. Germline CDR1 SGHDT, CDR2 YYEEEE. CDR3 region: CASSLEGAGGRVYGYTF. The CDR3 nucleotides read TGTGCCAGCAGCTTGGAGGGTGCAGGGGGTAGGGTCTATGGCTACACCTTC.

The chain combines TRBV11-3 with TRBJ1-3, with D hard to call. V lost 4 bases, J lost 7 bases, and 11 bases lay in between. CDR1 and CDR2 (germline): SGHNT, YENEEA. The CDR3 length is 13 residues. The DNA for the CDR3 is TGTGCCAGCAGCTCCACTGGAGGCAACACCATATATTTT. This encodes CASSSTGGNTIYF.

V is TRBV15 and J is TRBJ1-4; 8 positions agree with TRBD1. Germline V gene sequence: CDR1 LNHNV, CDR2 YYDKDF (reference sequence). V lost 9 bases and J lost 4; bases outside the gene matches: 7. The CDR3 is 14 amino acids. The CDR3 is CATRTGNYNEKLFF. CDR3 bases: TGTGCCACTCGGACAGGGAACTATAATGAAAAACTGTTTTTT.

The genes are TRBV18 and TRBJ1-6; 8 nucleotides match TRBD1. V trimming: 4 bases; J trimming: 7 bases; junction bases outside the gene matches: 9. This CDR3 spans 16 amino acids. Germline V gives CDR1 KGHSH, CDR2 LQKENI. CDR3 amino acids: CASSLGQAILNSPLHF. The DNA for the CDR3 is TGTGCCAGCTCACTGGGACAGGCGATCTTAAATTCACCCCTCCACTTT.

The chain's CDR3 is CASSVEQQAGTQYF. The CDR3 DNA reads as TGTGCCAGCAGCGTAGAACAACAGGCGGGGACCCAGTACTTC. The rearrangement joins TRBV9 to TRBJ2-5, with D perhaps matching TRBD1 or TRBD2 (5 bases each). V dropped 0 bases and J dropped 7 bases, with 13 bases sitting between them. The CDR3 is made up of 14 amino acids. Germline CDR1 and CDR2: SGDLS and YYNGEE. The variable domain in full, completed from reference TRBV9 and TRBJ2-5, reads DSGVTQTPKHLITATGQRVTLRCSPRSGDLSVYWYQQSLDQGLQFLIQYYNGEERAKGNILERFSAQQFPDLHSELNLSSLELGDSALYFCASSVEQQAGTQYFGPGTRLLVL.

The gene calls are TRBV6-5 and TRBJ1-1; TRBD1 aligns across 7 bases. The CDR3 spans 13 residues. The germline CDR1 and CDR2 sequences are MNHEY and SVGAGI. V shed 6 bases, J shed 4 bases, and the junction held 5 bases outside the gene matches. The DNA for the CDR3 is TGTGCCAGCAGAAGACAGGGAGGCACTGAAGCTTTCTTT. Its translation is CASRRQGGTEAFF.

The CDR3 DNA reads TGTGCCAGCAGTGAAACAGGTTCACCCCTCCACTTT. It is translated as CASSETGSPLHF. This sequence joins TRBV28 and TRBJ1-6, with D possibly TRBD1 on 5 matching bases. The CDR3 loop spans 12 amino acids. The germline V and J ends were trimmed by 5 bases and 9 bases, with 8 bases remaining between them. Germline V gives CDR1 MDHEN, CDR2 SYDVKM.

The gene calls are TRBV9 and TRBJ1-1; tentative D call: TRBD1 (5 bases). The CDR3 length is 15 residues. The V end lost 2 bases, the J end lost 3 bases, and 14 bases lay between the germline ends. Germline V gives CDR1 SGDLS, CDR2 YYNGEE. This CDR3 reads CASSVDSMGDTEAFF. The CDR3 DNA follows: TGTGCCAGCAGCGTGGACTCAATGGGGGACACTGAAGCTTTCTTT.

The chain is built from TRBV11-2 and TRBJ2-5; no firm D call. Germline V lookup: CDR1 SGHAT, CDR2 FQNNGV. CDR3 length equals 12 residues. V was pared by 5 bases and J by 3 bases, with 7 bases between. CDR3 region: CASSPGEETQYF. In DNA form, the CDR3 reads TGTGCCAGCAGCCCGGGTGAAGAGACCCAGTACTTC.

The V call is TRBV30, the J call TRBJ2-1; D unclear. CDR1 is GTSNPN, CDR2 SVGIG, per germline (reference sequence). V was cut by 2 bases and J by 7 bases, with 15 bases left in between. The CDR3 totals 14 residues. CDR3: CAWSPGSADNEQFF. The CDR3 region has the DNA TGTGCCTGGAGTCCCGGTTCGGCCGATAATGAGCAGTTCTTC.

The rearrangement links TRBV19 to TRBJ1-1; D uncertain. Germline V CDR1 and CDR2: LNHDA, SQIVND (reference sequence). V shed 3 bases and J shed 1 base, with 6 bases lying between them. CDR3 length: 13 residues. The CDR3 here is CASSMTPNTEAFF. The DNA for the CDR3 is TGTGCCAGTAGTATGACACCGAACACTGAAGCTTTCTTT.

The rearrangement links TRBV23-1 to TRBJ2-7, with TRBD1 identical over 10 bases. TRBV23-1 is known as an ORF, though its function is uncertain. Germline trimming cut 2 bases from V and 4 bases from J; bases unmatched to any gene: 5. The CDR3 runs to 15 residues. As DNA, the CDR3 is TGCGCCAGCAGTCAAAGAGGACAGGGGGTGTACGAGCAGTACTTC. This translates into CASSQRGQGVYEQYF.

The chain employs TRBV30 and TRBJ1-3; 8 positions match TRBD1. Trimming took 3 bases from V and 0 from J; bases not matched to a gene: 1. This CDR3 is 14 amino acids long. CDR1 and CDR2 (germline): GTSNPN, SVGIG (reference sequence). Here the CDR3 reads CAWRTGASGNTIYF. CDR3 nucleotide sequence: TGTGCCTGGAGGACAGGGGCCTCTGGAAACACCATATATTTT. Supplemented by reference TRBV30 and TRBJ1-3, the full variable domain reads SQTIHQWPATLVQPVGSPLSLECTVEGTSNPNLYWYRQAAGRGLQLLFYSVGIGQISSEVPQNLSASRPQDRQFILSSKKLLLSDSGFYLCAWRTGASGNTIYFGEGSWLTVV.